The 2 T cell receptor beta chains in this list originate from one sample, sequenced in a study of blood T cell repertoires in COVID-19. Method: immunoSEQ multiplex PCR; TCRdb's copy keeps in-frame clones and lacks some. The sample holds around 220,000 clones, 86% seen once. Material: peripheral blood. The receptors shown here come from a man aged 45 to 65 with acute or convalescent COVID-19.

The CDR3 bases are TGTGCCAGCAGTTACTCGGCGCAGGGAACGGGAAACACCATATATTTT. This codes for CASSYSAQGTGNTIYF. The V and J genes are TRBV6-5 and TRBJ1-3; maybe TRBD1 (5 bases). The CDR3 has 16 residues. Germline V lookup: CDR1 MNHEY, CDR2 SVGAGI. V gave up 0 bases and J gave up 4 bases, with 13 bases separating them.

CDR3 protein: CASSEGRTTEAFF. The CDR3 DNA sequence: TGCGCCAGCAGTGAGGGCCGTACGACTGAAGCTTTCTTT. The genes are TRBV10-1 and TRBJ1-1; unclear D gene. The CDR3 covers 13 residues. Looked up from germline, CDR1 is WNHNN and CDR2 is SYGVQD (reference sequence). Trimming pared 2 bases from V and 5 bases from J, leaving 9 bases between.